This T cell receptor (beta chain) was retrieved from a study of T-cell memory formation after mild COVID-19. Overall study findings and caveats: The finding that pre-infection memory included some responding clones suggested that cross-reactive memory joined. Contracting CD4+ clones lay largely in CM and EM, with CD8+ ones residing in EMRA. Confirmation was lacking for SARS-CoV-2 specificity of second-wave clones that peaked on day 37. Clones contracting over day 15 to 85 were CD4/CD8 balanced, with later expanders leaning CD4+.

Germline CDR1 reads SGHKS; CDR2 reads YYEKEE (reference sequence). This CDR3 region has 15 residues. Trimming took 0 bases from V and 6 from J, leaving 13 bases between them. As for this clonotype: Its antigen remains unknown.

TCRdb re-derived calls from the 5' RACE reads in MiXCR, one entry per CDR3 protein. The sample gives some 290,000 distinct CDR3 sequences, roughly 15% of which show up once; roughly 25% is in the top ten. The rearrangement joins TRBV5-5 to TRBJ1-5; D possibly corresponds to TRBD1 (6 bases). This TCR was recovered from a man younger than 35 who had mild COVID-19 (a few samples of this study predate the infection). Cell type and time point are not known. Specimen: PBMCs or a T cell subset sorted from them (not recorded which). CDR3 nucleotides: TGTGCCAGCAGCTTGGCGGGGGGCCGACGTCAGCCCCAGCATTTT. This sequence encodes CASSLAGGRRQPQHF.